This T cell receptor (beta chain) is drawn from a study of beta chain features in type 1 diabetes (dated by TCRdb to the late 2010s). Study-wide context: Patients and healthy donors did not differ in mean age, gender distribution, total cell number or subset yield. The study compared TCRB repertoires of sorted circulating CD4+ T cell subsets between recently diagnosed type 1 diabetes patients and matched healthy donors. Naive and central memory subsets were obtained from all 30 or so donors, but regulatory and stem cell-like memory subsets were isolated from only 8 patients and roughly 8 healthy donors. A total of about 110,000,000 sorted cells were examined across all samples, and a strong correlation was observed between cell number per subset and RNA yield. Points the paper makes about the study in general: Because the HLA sub-analyses included only small numbers of individuals, any influence of HLA type on TCRB rearrangement was left unresolved. At VDJ recombination sites, type 1 diabetes patients had fewer insertions and more deleted nucleotides, which implies abnormalities in thymic rearrangement. A moderate but significant shortening of TCRB CDR3 length was observed in type 1 diabetes patients in all four CD4+ subsets. Sequencing cDNA rather than genomic DNA could over-represent highly expressing activated cells, although activation and CD3 levels did not differ between groups. PCR might favor shorter templates, but patient and control samples were amplified and corrected together, so any skew would affect both groups equally. The naive, central memory and regulatory TCRB repertoires appeared to resemble one another more closely among patients than among healthy donors.

The junction carries 9 bases between V and J, which are trimmed by 5 bases and 5 bases respectively. For CDR1 and CDR2, the germline V gene (reference sequence) lists DFQATT and SNEGSKA. The CDR3 goes from the cysteine to the phenylalanine over 11 residues. Kept here is only the CDR3 DNA, which spans 33 bases and is read in frame from base 1. The High Capacity cDNA Reverse Transcription Kit was used to reverse transcribe all of the isolated RNA, meaning that expressed TCRB transcripts were what got sequenced. Deep immunoSEQ sequencing was performed on naive, central memory and regulatory T cell samples, with an average of approximately 3.9 million total reads per sample. Sorted cells were lysed in RLT buffer, and RNA was extracted using DNase-treated RNeasy Micro or Mini kits according to cell number. Each cell subset was processed separately to prevent cross-contamination, with patient and healthy donor samples processed together. The immunoSEQ multiplex PCR was used to amplify TCRB sequences from cDNA, generating 87-bp fragments that spanned the CDR3 region. Amplicons were sequenced on the Illumina HiSeq platform. The authors' analysis ran thus. PCR bias was corrected computationally using synthetic template baselines, and reads within Hamming distance 2 were collapsed, with unmergeable singletons discarded. Reads were aligned against IMGT to assign V, D and J genes, CDR3 length and insertions or deletions at six rearrangement sites. Within each subset, clonotype counts were normalized to sorted cell number, after which true diversity and Gini coefficients were computed with the tcR R package. The overlap coefficient, calculated on TCRB nucleotide sequences, was used to quantify repertoire sharing. Out-of-frame TCRB sequences from naive cells were analyzed to stand in for the pre-selection repertoire. Not all clones reach the TCRdb copy of this immuneACCESS table, which keeps in-frame sequences only. Checked studies attribute under half of the gap to unresolved V genes and leave the rest unexplained. V, J and clone size reflect that table, while D and trimming were determined from the DNA. The sample table contains 450,000 to 550,000 clones; only one count was recorded for 25% to 35% of them. The ten largest account for roughly 0.06% of the sample.

Each donor gave one peripheral blood draw, around 0.12 L on average, collected into heparinised tubes. A BD FACSAria II was used to sort naive, central memory, regulatory and stem cell-like memory CD4+ T cells with a panel that included CD45RO, CCR7, CD25, CD127, CD95 and CD27. Purity was above 98% for every sorted population. Right away, PBMCs were isolated by Lymphoprep density gradient centrifugation and were stained directly, with no culture step. Samples were stained and sorted in pairs, with one healthy donor and one patient per experiment, so that batch effects were minimized. Notes on this clone: Its cognate antigen has yet to be identified. No clone much larger than this one lies a single base away; base qualities are absent. Other DNA sequences within the sample encode an identical CDR3.

The sequence came from a man aged 18 to 30 in good health. The chain is encoded by TRBV20-1 joined to TRBJ2-5, with no D gene named confidently. Sequenced sample: naive CD4+ T cells from blood. The sample's cell subset or site, from its label and the paper: true naive CD4+ T cells. The CDR3 corresponds to CSASSEETQYF. The nucleotide sequence is given as TGCAGTGCTTCCTCCGAGGAGACCCAGTACTTC.